The 14 T cell receptor beta chains in this list originate from one sample, sequenced in a study of regulatory T cells in long-lasting Graves disease. Noted time point: persistent/refractory GD, antithyroid drugs over 5 years with positive TRAb. Researchers made the TCR library from RNA that was extracted from PBMCs. Arm-PCR of CDR3 regions and iRepertoire HTBI primers were used to build TCR beta libraries. TCRdb redid the calling of the multiplex PCR reads with MiXCR, one entry per CDR3 protein. This repertoire shows 350,000 to 500,000 distinct CDR3 sequences, 20% to 25% found once; its top ten account for roughly an eighth. Here the sequenced sample was peripheral blood mononuclear cells (PBMCs), taken when the disease was refractory, from a patient treated with antithyroid drugs. The receptor set was obtained from a female donor with Graves disease.

The chain employs TRBV6-1 and TRBJ2-5, with a weak D call TRBD2 (7 bases). Germline CDR1 is MNHNS and CDR2 is SASEGT. Trimming shortened V by 5 bases and J by 2 bases, and 12 bases separated the two germline ends. The CDR3 is 14 amino acids. CDR3 region: CASSLGGDQETQYF. The DNA for the CDR3 is TGTGCCAGCAGTCTAGGGGGGGATCAAGAGACCCAGTACTTC.

This clonotype was detected ten times or more. DNA for the CDR3: TGTGCCACCAGCAGAGGGGGATTGGGGGACTGGAGCTACGAGCAGTACTTC. Translated, it gives CATSRGGLGDWSYEQYF. The chain combines TRBV15 with TRBJ2-7; TRBD2 might be the D (6 bases). The CDR3 totals 17 residues. Germline CDR1 and CDR2: LNHNV and YYDKDF (reference sequence). Trimming removed 1 base at V and 3 bases at J, with 19 bases between.

This clonotype was seen repeatedly, ten times or more. The rearrangement links TRBV9 to TRBJ2-5; TRBD1 or TRBD2 may be the D gene (5 bases each). The CDR3 sequence is 16 residues long. Per the germline V gene, CDR1 is SGDLS and CDR2 is YYNGEE. V was pared by 4 bases and J by 4 bases, with 20 bases between. The CDR3 loop reads CASSLTGTPAGETQYF. CDR3 sequence (DNA): TGTGCCAGCAGCCTCACCGGGACCCCGGCAGGAGAGACCCAGTACTTC.

In this sample, this clonotype turned up many times. The chain recombines TRBV6-1 with TRBJ1-5, with 9 bases aligning to TRBD1. The germline V gene has CDR1 MNHNS and CDR2 SASEGT. The CDR3 runs to 18 residues. Trimming cost V 6 bases and J 0 bases; bases outside gene matches: 12. The CDR3: CASRRQGQGGYSNQPQHF. The DNA for the CDR3 is TGTGCCAGCAGACGCCAGGGACAGGGTGGTTATAGCAATCAGCCCCAGCATTTT.

The gene calls are TRBV7-9 and TRBJ2-5; D is undetermined. The CDR3 length is 14 residues. Trimming stripped 1 base from V and 3 bases from J, with 9 bases between. Germline V gene lookup returns CDR1 SEHNR and CDR2 FQNEAQ (reference sequence). CDR3 coding DNA: TGTGCCAGCAGCTTAGGCGATGGCAAAGAGACCCAGTACTTC. Protein product: CASSLGDGKETQYF.

This clonotype was found many times. The chain couples TRBV28 to TRBJ1-1, with 7 bases that match TRBD1. J gave up 4 bases and V 4 bases, and 12 bases lay outside the gene matches. CDR3 length equals 16 residues. The germline V gene encodes CDR1 MDHEN and CDR2 SYDVKM. The CDR3 loop reads CASSSPDRVVGTEAFF. The CDR3 DNA reads TGTGCCAGCAGTTCGCCAGACAGGGTTGTGGGCACTGAAGCTTTCTTT.

This clonotype was counted between two and nine times. This chain links TRBV28 with TRBJ1-5; possible D gene TRBD1, 5 bases. This CDR3 has 12 amino acids. Looked up from germline, CDR1 is MDHEN and CDR2 is SYDVKM. Trimming took off 6 bases at V and 6 bases at J, with 9 bases between the two ends. CDR3 nucleotides: TGTGCCAGCAGAGGGGTTTTTCAGCCCCAGCATTTT. Translating it yields CASRGVFQPQHF.

In its sample, this clonotype was seen a few times. The genes are TRBV5-6 and TRBJ1-1; the D gene is possibly TRBD1 (5 bases). Germline assignment: CDR1 SGHDT and CDR2 YYEEEE. V was clipped by 8 bases and J by 3 bases, with 11 bases between them. This CDR3 comprises 12 residues. The CDR3: CASGGRYTEAFF. CDR3 coding DNA: TGTGCCAGTGGGGGTAGGTACACTGAAGCTTTCTTT.

In its sample, this clonotype was seen a few times. V gene TRBV20-1 combines with J gene TRBJ2-7, with D unresolved. Trimming removed 3 bases from V and 4 bases from J, with 10 bases in between. This CDR3 comprises 12 residues. CDR1 is DFQATT and CDR2 is SNEGSKA in the germline V gene (reference sequence). Here the CDR3 DNA reads TGCAGTGCTAGTAGCCCTATTTACGAGCAGTACTTC. Protein product: CSASSPIYEQYF.

This clonotype has more than one count but fewer than ten. V gene TRBV25-1 combines with J gene TRBJ2-2; D call uncertain. The ends were cut back, 0 bases at V and 0 bases at J, with 17 bases in the middle. In germline, CDR1 is MGHDK, CDR2 SYGVNS. This CDR3 is 19 amino acids long. CDR3 residues: CASSEYYLGRATNTGELFF. For the CDR3, the DNA is TGTGCCAGCAGTGAATACTACCTAGGTAGGGCGACGAACACCGGGGAGCTGTTTTTT.

The rearrangement joins TRBV6-1 to TRBJ1-5; a weak D match, TRBD1 (6 bases). The germline V and J ends were trimmed by 6 bases and 7 bases, with 16 bases remaining between them. The CDR3 runs 14 residues. The germline V gene has CDR1 MNHNS and CDR2 SASEGT. CDR3 protein: CASRPGGPGQPQHF. The CDR3, as DNA: TGTGCCAGCAGACCCGGGGGGCCTGGCCAGCCCCAGCATTTT.

This clonotype was detected many times. The chain recombines TRBV6-2 or TRBV6-3 with TRBJ1-2; no definite D call. The CDR3 runs to 13 residues. V lost 2 bases and J 3 bases, leaving 7 bases between the germline ends. The germline V gene encodes CDR1 MNHEY and CDR2 SVGEGT. CDR3 coding DNA: TGTGCCAGCAGTTACCAGTCCCACTATGGCTACACCTTC. It translates to CASSYQSHYGYTF.

The table lists this clonotype with many counts. The CDR3 sequence is CASSLVLQPQHF. Here the CDR3 DNA reads TGTGCCAGCAGTTTAGTTTTACAGCCCCAGCATTTT. The rearrangement joins TRBV28 to TRBJ1-5; D not certain. This CDR3 comprises 12 residues. Trimming cost V 2 bases and J 7 bases, with 6 bases left between them. Germline CDR1 MDHEN, CDR2 SYDVKM.

This rearrangement joins TRBV11-2 to TRBJ1-5; the match to TRBD1 covers 7 bases. The CDR3 sequence is 14 residues long. Per the germline V gene, CDR1 is SGHAT and CDR2 is FQNNGV. With V trimmed by 4 bases and J by 5 bases, 5 bases remained unmatched. The CDR3 reads CASSSTGLYQPQHF. The CDR3 bases are TGTGCCAGCAGCTCGACAGGGCTTTATCAGCCCCAGCATTTT. Drawing the rest from reference TRBV11-2 and TRBJ1-5, the complete variable domain is EAGVAQSPRYKIIEKRQSVAFWCNPISGHATLYWYQQILGQGPKLLIQFQNNGVVDDSQLPKDRFSAERLKGVDSTLKIQPAKLEDSAVYLCASSSTGLYQPQHFGDGTRLSIL.